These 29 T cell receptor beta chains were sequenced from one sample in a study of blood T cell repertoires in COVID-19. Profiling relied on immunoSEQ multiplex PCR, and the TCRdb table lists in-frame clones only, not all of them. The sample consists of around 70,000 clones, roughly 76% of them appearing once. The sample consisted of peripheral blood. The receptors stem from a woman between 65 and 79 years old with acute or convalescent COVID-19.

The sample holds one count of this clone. The CDR3 nucleotides are TGTGCCAGCAGTGTAGCTAGCGTTGGGGAGACCCAGTACTTC. Translating it yields CASSVASVGETQYF. This chain joins TRBV25-1 and TRBJ2-5, with a weak D call TRBD2 (6 bases). This CDR3 spans 14 amino acids. Looked up from germline, CDR1 is MGHDK and CDR2 is SYGVNS. V lost 4 bases to trimming and J lost 5 bases, with 14 bases between them.

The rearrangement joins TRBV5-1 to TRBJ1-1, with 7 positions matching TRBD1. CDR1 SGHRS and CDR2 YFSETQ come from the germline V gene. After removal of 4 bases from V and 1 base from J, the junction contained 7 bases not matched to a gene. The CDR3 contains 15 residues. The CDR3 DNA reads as TGCGCCAGCAGCGTTGATCCAGGGGGGAACACTGAAGCTTTCTTT. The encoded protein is CASSVDPGGNTEAFF.

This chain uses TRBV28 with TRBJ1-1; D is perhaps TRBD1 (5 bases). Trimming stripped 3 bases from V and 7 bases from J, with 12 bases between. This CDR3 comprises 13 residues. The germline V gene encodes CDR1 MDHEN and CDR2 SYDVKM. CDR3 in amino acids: CASSLARAIEAFF. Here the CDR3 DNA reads TGTGCCAGCAGTTTGGCCAGGGCTATTGAAGCTTTCTTT.

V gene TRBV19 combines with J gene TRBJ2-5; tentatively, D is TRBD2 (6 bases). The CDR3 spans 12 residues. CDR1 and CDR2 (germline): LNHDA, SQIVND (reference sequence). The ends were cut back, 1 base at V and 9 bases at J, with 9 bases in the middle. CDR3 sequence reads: CASSIVSGAQYF. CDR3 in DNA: TGTGCCAGTAGTATAGTGTCGGGAGCCCAGTACTTC.

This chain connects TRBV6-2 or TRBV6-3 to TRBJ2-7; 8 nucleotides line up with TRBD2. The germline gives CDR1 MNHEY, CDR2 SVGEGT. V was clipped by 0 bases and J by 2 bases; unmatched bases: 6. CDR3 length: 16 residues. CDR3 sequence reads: CASSYSKLAVTYEQYF. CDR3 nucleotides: TGTGCCAGCAGTTACTCGAAACTAGCGGTTACCTACGAGCAGTACTTC.

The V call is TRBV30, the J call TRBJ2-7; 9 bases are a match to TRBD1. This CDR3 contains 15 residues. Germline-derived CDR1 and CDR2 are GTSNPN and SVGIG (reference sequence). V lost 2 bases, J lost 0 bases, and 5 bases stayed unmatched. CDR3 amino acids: CAWSRTGAGSYEQYF. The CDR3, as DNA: TGTGCCTGGAGTAGGACAGGGGCGGGCTCCTACGAGCAGTACTTC.

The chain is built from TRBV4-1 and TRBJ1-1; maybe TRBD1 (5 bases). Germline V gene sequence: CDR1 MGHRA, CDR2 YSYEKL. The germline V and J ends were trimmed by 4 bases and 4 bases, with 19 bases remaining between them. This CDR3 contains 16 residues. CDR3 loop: CASSPIWRGERTEAFF. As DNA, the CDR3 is TGCGCCAGCAGCCCTATATGGCGGGGGGAGCGCACTGAAGCTTTCTTT.

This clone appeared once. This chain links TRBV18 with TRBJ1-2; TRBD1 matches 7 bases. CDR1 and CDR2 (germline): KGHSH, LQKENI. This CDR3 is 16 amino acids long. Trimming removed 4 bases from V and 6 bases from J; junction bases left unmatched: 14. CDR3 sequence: CASSRGPGQINHGYTF. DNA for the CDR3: TGTGCCAGCTCACGAGGACCGGGACAGATAAATCATGGCTACACCTTC. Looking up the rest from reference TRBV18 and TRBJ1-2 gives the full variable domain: NAGVMQNPRHLVRRRGQEARLRCSPMKGHSHVYWYRQLPEEGLKFMVYLQKENIIDESGMPKERFSAEFPKEGPSILRIQQVVRGDSAAYFCASSRGPGQINHGYTFGSGTRLTVV.

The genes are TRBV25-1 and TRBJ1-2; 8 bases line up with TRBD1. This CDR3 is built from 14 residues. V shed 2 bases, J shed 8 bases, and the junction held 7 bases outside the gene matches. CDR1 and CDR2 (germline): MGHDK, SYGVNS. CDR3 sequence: CASSETDRVVGYTF. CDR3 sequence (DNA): TGTGCCAGCAGTGAAACGGACAGGGTAGTCGGCTACACCTTC.

The CDR3 sequence is CASSARVGLAGFSSYNEQFF. CDR3 in DNA: TGTGCCAGCAGCGCCCGTGTGGGACTAGCGGGGTTTAGCTCCTACAATGAGCAGTTCTTC. V is TRBV14 and J is TRBJ2-1, with 13 bases lining up with TRBD2. V shed 5 bases and J 0 bases; nucleotides not matched to a gene: 13. Germline V gives CDR1 SGHDN, CDR2 FVKESK. The CDR3 runs to 20 residues.

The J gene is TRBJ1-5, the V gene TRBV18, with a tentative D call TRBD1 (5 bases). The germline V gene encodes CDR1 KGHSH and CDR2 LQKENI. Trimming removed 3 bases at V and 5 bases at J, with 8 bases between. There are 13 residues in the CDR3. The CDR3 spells CASSPGGDQPQHF. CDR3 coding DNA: TGTGCCAGCTCACCGGGAGGGGATCAGCCCCAGCATTTT.

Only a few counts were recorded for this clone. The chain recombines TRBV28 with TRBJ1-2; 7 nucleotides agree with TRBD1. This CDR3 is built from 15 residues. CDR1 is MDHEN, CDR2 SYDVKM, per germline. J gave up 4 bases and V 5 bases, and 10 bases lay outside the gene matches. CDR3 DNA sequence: TGTGCCAGCAGTCGTAAGGGGGCGAGAGGCTATGGCTACACCTTC. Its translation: CASSRKGARGYGYTF.

CDR3 sequence: CASSSRTGLSWLYF. CDR3 nucleotide sequence: TGTGCCAGCAGCTCCAGGACAGGGTTGTCTTGGCTGTACTTC. J is TRBJ2-7 and V is TRBV7-9; 8 nucleotides line up with TRBD1. Germline V gene sequence: CDR1 SEHNR, CDR2 FQNEAQ (reference sequence). CDR3 size: 14 residues. J gave up 12 bases and V 4 bases, and 14 bases lay outside the gene matches. The full variable domain, rest sourced from reference TRBV7-9 and TRBJ2-7, is DTGVSQNPRHKITKRGQNVTFRCDPISEHNRLYWYRQTLGQGPEFLTYFQNEAQLEKSRLLSDRFSAERPKGSFSTLEIQRTEQGDSAMYLCASSSRTGLSWLYFGPGTRLTVT.

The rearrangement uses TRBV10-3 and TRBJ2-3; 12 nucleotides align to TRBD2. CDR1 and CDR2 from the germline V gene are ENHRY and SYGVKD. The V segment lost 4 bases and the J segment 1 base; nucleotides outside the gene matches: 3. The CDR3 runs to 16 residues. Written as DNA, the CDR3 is TGTGCCATCAGTGGGACTAGCGGGACGGGCACAGATACGCAGTATTTT. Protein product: CAISGTSGTGTDTQYF.

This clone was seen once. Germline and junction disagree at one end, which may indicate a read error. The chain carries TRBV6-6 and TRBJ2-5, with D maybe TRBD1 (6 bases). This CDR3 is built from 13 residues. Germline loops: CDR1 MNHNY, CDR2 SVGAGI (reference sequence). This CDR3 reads CASSYDRFSGPNF. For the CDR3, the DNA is TGTGCCAGCAGTTATGACAGGTTTTCAGGTCCTAACTTC.

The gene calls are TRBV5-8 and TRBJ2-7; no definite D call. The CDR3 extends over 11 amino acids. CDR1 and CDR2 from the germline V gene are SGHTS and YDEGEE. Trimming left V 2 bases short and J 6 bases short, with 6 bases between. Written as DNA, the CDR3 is TGTGCCAGCAGCTTAGCTTCCGAGCAGTACTTC. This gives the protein CASSLASEQYF.

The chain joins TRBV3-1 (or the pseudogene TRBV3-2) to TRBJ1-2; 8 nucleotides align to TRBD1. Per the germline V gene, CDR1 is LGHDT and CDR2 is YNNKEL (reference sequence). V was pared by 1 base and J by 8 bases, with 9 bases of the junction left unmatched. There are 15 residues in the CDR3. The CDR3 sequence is CASSQGRPGGVGYTF. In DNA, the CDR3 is TGTGCCAGCAGCCAAGGGCGGCCAGGGGGCGTCGGCTACACCTTC.

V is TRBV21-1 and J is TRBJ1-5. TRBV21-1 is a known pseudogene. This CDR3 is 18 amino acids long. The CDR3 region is CASSKVEGRRGGIQPQHF. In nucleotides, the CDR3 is TGTGCCAGCAGCAAAGTGGAGGGGAGGCGGGGCGGTATTCAGCCCCAGCATTTT.

The CDR3 DNA is TGTGCCAGCAGCTTAGTGGGCAGGGGCACCTACGAGCAGTACTTC. Amino acid sequence: CASSLVGRGTYEQYF. The V gene is TRBV7-8, the J gene TRBJ2-7, with D maybe TRBD1 (6 bases). The CDR3 is made up of 15 amino acids. Germline loops: CDR1 SGHVS, CDR2 FQNEAQ. With 1 base removed from V and 2 bases from J, the gap between germline ends came to 12 bases.

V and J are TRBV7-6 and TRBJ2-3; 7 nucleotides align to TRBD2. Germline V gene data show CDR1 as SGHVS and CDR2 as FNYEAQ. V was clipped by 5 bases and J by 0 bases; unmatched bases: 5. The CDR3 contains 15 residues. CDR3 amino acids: CASSPSGTSTDTQYF. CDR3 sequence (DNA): TGTGCCAGCAGCCCCAGCGGGACTAGCACAGATACGCAGTATTTT.

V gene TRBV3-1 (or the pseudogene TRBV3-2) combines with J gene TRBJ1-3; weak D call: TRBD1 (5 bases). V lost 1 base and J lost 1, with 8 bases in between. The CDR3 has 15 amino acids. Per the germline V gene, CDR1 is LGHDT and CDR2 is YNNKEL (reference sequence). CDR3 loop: CASSQGGASGNTIYF. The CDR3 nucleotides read TGTGCCAGCAGCCAAGGGGGCGCATCTGGAAACACCATATATTTT.

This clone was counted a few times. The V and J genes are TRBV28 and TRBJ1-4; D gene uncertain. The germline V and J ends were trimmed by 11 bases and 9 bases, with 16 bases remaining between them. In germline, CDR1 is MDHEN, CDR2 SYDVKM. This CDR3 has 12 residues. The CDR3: CASGVLSKKLFF. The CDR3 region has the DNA TGTGCCTCCGGGGTTTTGAGTAAAAAACTGTTTTTT.

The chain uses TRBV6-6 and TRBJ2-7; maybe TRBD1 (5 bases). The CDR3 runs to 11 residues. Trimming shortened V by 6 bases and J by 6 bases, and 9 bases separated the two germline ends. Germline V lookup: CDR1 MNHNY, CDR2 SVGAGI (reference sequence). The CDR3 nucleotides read TGTGCCAGCAGCTCAGGGTTCGAGCAGTACTTC. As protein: CASSSGFEQYF.

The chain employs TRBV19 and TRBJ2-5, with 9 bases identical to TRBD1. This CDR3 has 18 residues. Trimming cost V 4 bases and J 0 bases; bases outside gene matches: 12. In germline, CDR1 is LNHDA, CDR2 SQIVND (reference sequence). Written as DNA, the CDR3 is TGTGCCAGTAGTAACCCGGGACAGGGAAGTTGGTACCAAGAGACCCAGTACTTC. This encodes CASSNPGQGSWYQETQYF.

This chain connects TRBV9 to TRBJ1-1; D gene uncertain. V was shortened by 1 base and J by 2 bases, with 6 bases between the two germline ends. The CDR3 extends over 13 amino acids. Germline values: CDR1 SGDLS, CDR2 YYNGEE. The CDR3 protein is CASSVPVNTEAFF. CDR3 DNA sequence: TGTGCCAGCAGCGTACCTGTAAACACTGAAGCTTTCTTT.

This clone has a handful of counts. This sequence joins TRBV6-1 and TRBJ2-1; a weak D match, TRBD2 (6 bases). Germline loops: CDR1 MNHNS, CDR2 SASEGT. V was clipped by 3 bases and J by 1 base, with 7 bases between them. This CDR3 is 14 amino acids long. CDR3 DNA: TGTGCCAGCAGTGACGGGGGTTCCTACAATGAGCAGTTCTTC. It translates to CASSDGGSYNEQFF.

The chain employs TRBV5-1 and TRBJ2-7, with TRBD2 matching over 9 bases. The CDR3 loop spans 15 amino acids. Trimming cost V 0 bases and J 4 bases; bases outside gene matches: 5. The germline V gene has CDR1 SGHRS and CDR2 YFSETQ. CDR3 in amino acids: CASSLAGSGSYEQYF. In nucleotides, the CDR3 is TGCGCCAGCAGCTTGGCAGGTAGCGGGAGTTACGAGCAGTACTTC.

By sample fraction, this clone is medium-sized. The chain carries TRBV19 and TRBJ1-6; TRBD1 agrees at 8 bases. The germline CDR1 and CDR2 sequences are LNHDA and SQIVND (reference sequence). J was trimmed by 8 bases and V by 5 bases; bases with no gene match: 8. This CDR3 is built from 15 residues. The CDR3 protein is CASSPQDRDDSPLHF. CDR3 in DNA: TGTGCCAGTAGTCCCCAGGACAGGGATGATTCACCCCTCCACTTT.

The chain's CDR3 is CASNVAGSYEQYF. The CDR3 bases are TGCGCCAGCAATGTCGCCGGTTCCTACGAGCAGTACTTC. The V call is TRBV5-1, the J call TRBJ2-7; D gene ambiguous. Germline V lookup: CDR1 SGHRS, CDR2 YFSETQ. Trimming pared 6 bases from V and 1 base from J, leaving 11 bases between. The CDR3 is made up of 13 amino acids.